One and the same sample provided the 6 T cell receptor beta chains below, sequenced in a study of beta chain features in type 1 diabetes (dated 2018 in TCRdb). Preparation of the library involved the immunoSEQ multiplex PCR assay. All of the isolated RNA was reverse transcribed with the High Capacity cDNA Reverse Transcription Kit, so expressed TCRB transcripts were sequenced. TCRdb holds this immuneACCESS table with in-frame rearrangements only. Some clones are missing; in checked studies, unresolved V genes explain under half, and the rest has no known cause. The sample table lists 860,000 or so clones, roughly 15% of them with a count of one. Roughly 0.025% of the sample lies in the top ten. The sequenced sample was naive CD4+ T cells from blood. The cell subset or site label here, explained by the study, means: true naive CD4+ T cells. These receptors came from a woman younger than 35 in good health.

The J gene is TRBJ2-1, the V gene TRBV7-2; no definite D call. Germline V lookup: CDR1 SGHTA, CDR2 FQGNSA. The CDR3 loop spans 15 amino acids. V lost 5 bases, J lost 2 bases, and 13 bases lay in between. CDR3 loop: CASSPQFGTYNEQFF. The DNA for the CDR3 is TGTGCCAGCAGCCCCCAATTCGGTACCTACAATGAGCAGTTCTTC.

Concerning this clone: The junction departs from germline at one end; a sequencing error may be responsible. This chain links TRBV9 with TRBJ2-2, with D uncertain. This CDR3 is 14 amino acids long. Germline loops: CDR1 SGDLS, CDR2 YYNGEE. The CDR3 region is CASSVRPTTRELFF. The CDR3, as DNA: TGTGCCAGCAGCGTTCGACCGACCACCAGGGAGCTGTTTTTT.

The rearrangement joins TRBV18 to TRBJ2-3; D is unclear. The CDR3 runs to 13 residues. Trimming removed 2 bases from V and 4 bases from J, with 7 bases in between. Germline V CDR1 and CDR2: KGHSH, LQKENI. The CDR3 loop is CASSPLASDTQYF. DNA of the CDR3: TGTGCCAGCTCACCATTGGCCTCAGATACGCAGTATTTT.

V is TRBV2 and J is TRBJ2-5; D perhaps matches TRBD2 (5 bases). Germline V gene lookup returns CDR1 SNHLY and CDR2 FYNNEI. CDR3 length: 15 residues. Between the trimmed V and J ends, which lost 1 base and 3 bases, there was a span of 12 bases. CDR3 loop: CASSEGTAGEETQYF. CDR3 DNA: TGTGCCAGCAGTGAAGGGACTGCCGGGGAAGAGACCCAGTACTTC.

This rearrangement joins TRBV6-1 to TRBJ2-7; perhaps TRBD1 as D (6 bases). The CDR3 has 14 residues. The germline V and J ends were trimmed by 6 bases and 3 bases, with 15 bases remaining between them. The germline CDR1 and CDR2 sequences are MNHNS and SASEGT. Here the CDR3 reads CASRAPGQVYEQYF. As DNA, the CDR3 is TGTGCCAGCAGGGCTCCGGGACAAGTCTACGAGCAGTACTTC.

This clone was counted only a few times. CDR3 protein: CASSTPGWRGEQFF. The CDR3 coding sequence is TGTGCCAGCAGCACGCCAGGATGGAGGGGAGAGCAGTTCTTC. V and J are TRBV5-8 and TRBJ2-1; D is possibly TRBD2 (6 bases). CDR1 and CDR2 (germline): SGHTS, YDEGEE. Trimming pared 4 bases from V and 10 bases from J, leaving 18 bases between. The CDR3 covers 14 residues.